Sequencing of this TCR beta chain was carried out in a study of metastatic and nonmetastatic thyroid tumors. At the level of the study: Across peripheral blood and tumor or nodule tissue samples taken from malignant and benign thyroid patients, the repertoires were compared with one another. Study-wide results and limits: In blood and tumor, TCR beta diversity was reportedly significantly higher in malignant thyroid tumors than in benign nodules.

This clone was seen at least ten times. Its antigen is as yet unknown. All patients were untreated before thyroid surgery. V lost 4 bases and J lost 6; bases outside the gene matches: 7. The CDR3 runs to 14 residues. CDR1 is SQVTM, CDR2 ANQGSEA, per germline. How the authors handled the data: A classifier for distant metastasis in papillary thyroid cancer was constructed using CDR3 differences observed across clinicopathological groups. TCRdb re-analyzed the PCR reads through MiXCR. TCRdb's processing, not the study's, gives the V and J calls here. Counted here are approximately 90,000 clones, more than 9.5% occurring once; the ten biggest clones make up approximately 11%.

The source is a female donor with papillary thyroid cancer or a benign thyroid nodule (not recorded which). Some clones in this sample may be carry-over from other donors' samples. The chain links TRBV29-1 to TRBJ1-5, with TRBD1 matching over 9 bases. Sequenced material: blood. The CDR3 reads CSVGDRGFGQPQHF. The CDR3 DNA reads TGCAGCGTTGGAGACAGGGGGTTTGGTCAGCCCCAGCATTTT.